This TCR beta chain was identified during a study of PD-1 blockade in classical Hodgkin lymphoma. Clones were read by immunoSEQ multiplex PCR, and TCRdb kept only the in-frame ones, dropping some. This sample has some 23,000 clones; 65% to 90% occur once, and the top ten carry 3.1%. As to time point: cycle 4 day 1 (C4D1), after five to seven weeks of nivolumab. Autologous stem cell transplantation was followed by relapse in every patient, and brentuximab vedotin exposure varied. Magnetic negative selection served to purify CD4+ T cells out of PBMCs that had been thawed. The patients, who had relapsed/refractory classical Hodgkin lymphoma, achieved best responses of complete response, partial response or progressive disease. The germline CDR1 and CDR2 sequences are SGHRS and YFSETQ. The CDR3 runs 16 residues. Trimming stripped 0 bases from V and 0 bases from J, with 7 bases between. Study-level findings and limits: There was a significant rise in CD4+ TCR diversity by C4D1, with no such rise for CD8+. Baseline diversity resembling that of newly diagnosed patients was seen in complete responders. Why repertoires differed is undefined; disease activity or prior therapy possibly contributed.

A word on this clone: Its antigen is unknown.

Sequencing was performed on CD4+ T cells from blood, taken before the fourth cycle of nivolumab. This TCR was sampled from a human donor with classical Hodgkin lymphoma. The chain is built from TRBV5-1 and TRBJ1-6; the D gene is possibly TRBD1 (5 bases). In DNA form, the CDR3 reads TGCGCCAGCAGCTTGGAGGGGAGCTCCTATAATTCACCCCTCCACTTT. As protein: CASSLEGSSYNSPLHF.